This T cell receptor (beta chain) was observed in a study of technical replicates of blood from a few donors. Trimming took off 1 base at V and 2 bases at J, with 16 bases between the two ends. Per germline, CDR1 SGHTA and CDR2 FQGTGA. The CDR3 extends over 17 amino acids. Here immunoSEQ multiplex PCR was the method, and the copy in TCRdb shows in-frame clones only, minus some. Of roughly 80,000 clones listed, around nine tenths are singletons. The chain has TRBV7-3 and TRBJ2-3; TRBD2 is a possible D gene (6 bases). The sequence derives from a human donor in good health. The sequenced material came from T cells isolated from PBMCs. The CDR3 loop reads CASSLMSASEITDTQYF. The CDR3 DNA reads as TGTGCCAGCAGCTTAATGTCGGCTAGCGAGATCACAGATACGCAGTATTTT.